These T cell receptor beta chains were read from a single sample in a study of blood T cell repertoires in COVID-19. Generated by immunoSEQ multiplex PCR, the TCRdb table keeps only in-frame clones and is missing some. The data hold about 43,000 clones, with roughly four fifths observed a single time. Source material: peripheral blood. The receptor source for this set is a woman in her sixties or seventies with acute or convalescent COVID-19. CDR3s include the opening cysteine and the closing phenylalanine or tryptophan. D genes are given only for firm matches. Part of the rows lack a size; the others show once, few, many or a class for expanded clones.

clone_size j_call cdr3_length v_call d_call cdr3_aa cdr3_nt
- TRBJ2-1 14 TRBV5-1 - CASSLRPGDNEQFF TGCGCCAGCAGCTTACGCCCAGGGGACAATGAGCAGTTCTTC
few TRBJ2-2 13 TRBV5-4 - CASSLGGAGELFF TGTGCCAGCAGCCTAGGAGGGGCCGGGGAGCTGTTTTTT
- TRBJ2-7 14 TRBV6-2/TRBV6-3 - CASSYSLQAYEQYF TGTGCCAGCAGTTACTCGTTACAGGCATACGAGCAGTACTTC
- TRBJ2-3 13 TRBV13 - CASIHPNTDTQYF TGTGCCAGCATCCACCCTAACACAGATACGCAGTATTTT
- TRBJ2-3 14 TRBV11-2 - CASSLHQVGDTQYF TGTGCCAGCAGCTTACACCAAGTCGGGGATACGCAGTATTTT
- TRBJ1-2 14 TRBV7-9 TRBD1 CASSNTGGWYGYTF TGTGCCAGCAGCAATACAGGGGGCTGGTATGGCTACACCTTC
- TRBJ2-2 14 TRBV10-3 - CATRDIADTGELFF TGTGCCACCCGGGACATCGCCGACACCGGGGAGCTGTTTTTT
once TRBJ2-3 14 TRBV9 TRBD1 CASSVEGAPDTQYF TGTGCCAGCAGCGTAGAGGGGGCCCCGGATACGCAGTATTTT
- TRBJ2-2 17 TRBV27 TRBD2 CASFPGSGALVGGELFF TGTGCCAGCTTTCCGGGTAGCGGGGCCTTGGTGGGCGGGGAGCTGTTTTTT
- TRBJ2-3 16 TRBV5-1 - CASSLERGTIKDTQYF TGCGCCAGCAGCTTGGAAAGGGGGACGATTAAAGATACGCAGTATTTT
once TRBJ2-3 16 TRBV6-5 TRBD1 CASSSVGTVRTDTQYF TGTGCCAGCAGTTCTGTCGGGACAGTGCGCACAGATACGCAGTATTTT
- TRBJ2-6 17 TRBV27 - CASSFVDSTSGANVLTF TGTGCCAGCAGTTTCGTGGACAGTACCTCTGGGGCCAACGTCCTGACTTTC
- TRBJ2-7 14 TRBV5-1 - CASSQGQRTYEQYF TGCGCCAGCAGCCAAGGACAGAGGACCTACGAGCAGTACTTC
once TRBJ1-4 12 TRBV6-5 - CASRNRDEKLFF TGTGCCAGCAGGAACAGGGATGAAAAACTGTTTTTT
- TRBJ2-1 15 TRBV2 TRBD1 CASRAGQGSNNEQFF TGTGCCAGCAGGGCCGGACAGGGGTCTAACAATGAGCAGTTCTTC
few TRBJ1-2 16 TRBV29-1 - CSVEEGSRGRNYGYTF TGCAGCGTTGAAGAGGGGAGCAGGGGAAGGAACTATGGCTACACCTTC
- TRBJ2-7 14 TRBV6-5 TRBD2 CASKGTSGGYEQYF TGTGCCAGCAAAGGGACTAGCGGGGGTTACGAGCAGTACTTC
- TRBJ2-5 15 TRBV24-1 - CATSDHRRAEETQYF TGTGCCACCAGTGATCATCGCAGGGCCGAAGAGACCCAGTACTTC
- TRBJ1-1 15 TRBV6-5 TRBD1 CASSLQGAVDTEAFF TGTGCCAGCAGCCTCCAGGGGGCGGTCGACACTGAAGCTTTCTTT
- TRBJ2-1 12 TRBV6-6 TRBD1 CASKTGFNEQFF TGTGCCAGCAAGACAGGGTTCAATGAGCAGTTCTTC
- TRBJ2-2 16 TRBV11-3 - CASSLGSQGLTGELFF TGTGCCAGCAGCTTAGGAAGTCAGGGACTCACCGGGGAGCTGTTTTTT
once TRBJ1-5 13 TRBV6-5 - CASTGQSNQPQHF TGTGCCAGCACAGGACAGAGCAATCAGCCCCAGCATTTT
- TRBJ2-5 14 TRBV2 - CASSVSQGGETQYF TGTGCCAGCAGTGTGAGTCAGGGGGGAGAGACCCAGTACTTC
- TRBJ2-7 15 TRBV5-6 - CASSFRGVSHYEQYF TGTGCCAGCAGCTTTAGGGGCGTCTCCCACTACGAGCAGTACTTC
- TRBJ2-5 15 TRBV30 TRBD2 CAWNWRGGLGETQYF TGTGCCTGGAACTGGCGGGGGGGCCTGGGGGAGACCCAGTACTTC
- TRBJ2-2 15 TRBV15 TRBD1 CATSVTGEGTGELFF TGTGCCACCAGCGTTACAGGGGAAGGGACCGGGGAGCTGTTTTTT
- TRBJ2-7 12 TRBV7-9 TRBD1 CASSATGYEQYF TGTGCCAGCAGCGCGACAGGGTACGAGCAGTACTTC
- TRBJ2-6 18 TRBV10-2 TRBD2 CASSVSSGGHGGANVLTF TGCGCCAGCAGTGTGTCTAGCGGGGGGCATGGTGGGGCCAACGTCCTGACTTTC
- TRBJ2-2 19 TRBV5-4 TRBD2 CASSQGLAGGPLRAGELFF TGTGCCAGCAGCCAGGGACTAGCGGGGGGGCCGTTGAGGGCCGGGGAGCTGTTTTTT
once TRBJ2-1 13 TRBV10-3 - CAISEISGNEQFF TGTGCCATCAGTGAGATTAGCGGCAATGAGCAGTTCTTC
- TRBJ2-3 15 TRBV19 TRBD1 CASSTSGTVQYTQYF TGTGCCAGTAGTACCTCCGGGACAGTTCAATATACGCAGTATTTT
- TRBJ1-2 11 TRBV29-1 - CSAHTGYGYTF TGCAGCGCCCATACTGGTTATGGCTACACCTTC
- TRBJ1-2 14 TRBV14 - CASSPTGGWYGYTF TGTGCCAGCAGCCCGACAGGCGGGTGGTATGGCTACACCTTC
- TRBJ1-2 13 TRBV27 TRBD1 CASASTGNYGYTF TGTGCCAGCGCCTCGACAGGGAACTATGGCTACACCTTC
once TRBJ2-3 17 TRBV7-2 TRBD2 CASSLFNSGASTDTQYF TGTGCCAGCAGCTTATTTAATAGCGGGGCTAGCACAGATACGCAGTATTTT
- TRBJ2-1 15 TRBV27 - CASQRGQQGYNEQFF TGTGCCAGTCAAAGGGGCCAACAGGGCTACAATGAGCAGTTCTTC
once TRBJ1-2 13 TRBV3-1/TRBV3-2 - CASSRAPNYGYTF TGTGCCAGCAGCCGGGCCCCTAACTATGGCTACACCTTC
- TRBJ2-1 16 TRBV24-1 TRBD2 CATSDLLADSYNEQFF TGTGCCACCAGTGATTTGCTAGCGGACTCCTACAATGAGCAGTTCTTC
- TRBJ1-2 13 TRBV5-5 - CASSLGTYYGYTF TGTGCCAGCAGCCTAGGGACTTACTATGGCTACACCTTC
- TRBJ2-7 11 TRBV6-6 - CASTFGHEQYF TGTGCCAGCACCTTTGGCCACGAGCAGTACTTC
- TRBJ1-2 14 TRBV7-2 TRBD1 CASLFLDRGNGYTF TGTGCCAGCCTCTTCCTGGACAGGGGAAATGGCTACACCTTC
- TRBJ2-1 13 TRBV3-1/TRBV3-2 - CASSQGSGDEQFF TGTGCCAGCAGCCAAGGGTCGGGGGATGAGCAGTTCTTC
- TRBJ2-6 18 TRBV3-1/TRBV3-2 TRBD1 CASSQPGTGPSGANVLTF TGTGCCAGCAGCCAACCCGGGACAGGCCCCTCTGGGGCCAACGTCCTGACTTTC
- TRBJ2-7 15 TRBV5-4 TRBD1 CASSGTPGQIYEQYF TGTGCCAGCAGCGGAACACCGGGACAGATCTACGAGCAGTACTTC
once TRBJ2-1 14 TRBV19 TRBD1 CASSDRVAYNEQFF TGTGCCAGTAGTGACAGGGTGGCCTACAATGAGCAGTTCTTC
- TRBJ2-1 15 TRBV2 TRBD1 CASSVRDRGFSEQFF TGTGCCAGCAGTGTCCGGGACAGGGGATTTTCTGAGCAGTTCTTC
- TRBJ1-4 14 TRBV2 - CASSGRGAMEKLFF TGTGCCAGCAGTGGACGGGGGGCGATGGAAAAACTGTTTTTT
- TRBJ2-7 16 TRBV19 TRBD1 CASSLRPGQGYYEQYF TGTGCCAGTAGCCTTCGTCCGGGACAGGGATATTACGAGCAGTACTTC
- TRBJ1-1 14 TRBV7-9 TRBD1 CASSKTGVNTEAFF TGTGCCAGCAGCAAGACAGGGGTGAACACTGAAGCTTTCTTT
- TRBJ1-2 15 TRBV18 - CASSPSASTGTGYTF TGTGCCAGCTCACCCTCAGCGAGTACAGGGACTGGCTACACCTTC
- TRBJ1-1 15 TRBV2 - CASSEAGGTWTEAFF TGTGCCAGCAGTGAAGCCGGAGGGACGTGGACTGAAGCTTTCTTT
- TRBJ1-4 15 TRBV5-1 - CASTNEGGPNEKLFF TGCGCCAGCACAAACGAGGGCGGGCCTAATGAAAAACTGTTTTTT
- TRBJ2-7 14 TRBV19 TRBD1 CASSKGQAVYEQYF TGTGCCAGTAGTAAAGGACAGGCTGTTTACGAGCAGTACTTC
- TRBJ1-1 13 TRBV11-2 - CASSSDSDTEAFF TGTGCCAGCAGCTCGGACAGTGACACTGAAGCTTTCTTT
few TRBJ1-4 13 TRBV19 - CASRSERNEKLFF TGTGCCAGTAGATCGGAGAGAAATGAAAAACTGTTTTTT